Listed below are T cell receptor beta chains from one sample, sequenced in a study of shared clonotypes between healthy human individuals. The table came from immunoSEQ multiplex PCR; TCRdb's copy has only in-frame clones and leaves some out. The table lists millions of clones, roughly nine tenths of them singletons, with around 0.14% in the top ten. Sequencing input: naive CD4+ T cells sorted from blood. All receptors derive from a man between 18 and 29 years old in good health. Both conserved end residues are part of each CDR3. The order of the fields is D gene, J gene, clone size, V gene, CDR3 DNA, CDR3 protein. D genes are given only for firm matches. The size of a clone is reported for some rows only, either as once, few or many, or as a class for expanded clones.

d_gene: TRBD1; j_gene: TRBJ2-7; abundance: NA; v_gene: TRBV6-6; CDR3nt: TGTGCCAGCATCACAGGGGACTCCTACGAGCAGTACTTC; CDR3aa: CASITGDSYEQYF
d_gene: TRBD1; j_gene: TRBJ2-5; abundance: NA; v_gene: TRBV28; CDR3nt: TGTGCCAGCAGTGCCCCGGGACAGGGGGAATGGACCCAGTACTTC; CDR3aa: CASSAPGQGEWTQYF
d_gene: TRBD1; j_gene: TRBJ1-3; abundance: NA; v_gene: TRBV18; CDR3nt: TGTGCCAGCTCACGGACAGGGAATGGAAACACCATATATTTT; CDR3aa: CASSRTGNGNTIYF
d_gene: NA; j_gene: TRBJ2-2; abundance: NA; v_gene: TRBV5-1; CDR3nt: TGCGCCAGCAGCTTGGTGCCGGGAGTAGACACCGGGGAGCTGTTTTTT; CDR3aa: CASSLVPGVDTGELFF
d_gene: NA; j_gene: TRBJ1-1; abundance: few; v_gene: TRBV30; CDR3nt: TGTGCCTGGAGTGTACCGGCCTCTAGCACTGAAGCTTTCTTT; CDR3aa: CAWSVPASSTEAFF
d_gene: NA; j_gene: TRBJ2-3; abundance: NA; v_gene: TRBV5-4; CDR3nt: TGTGCCAGCAGCCAATACTCGACGGTGGCAGATACGCAGTATTTT; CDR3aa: CASSQYSTVADTQYF
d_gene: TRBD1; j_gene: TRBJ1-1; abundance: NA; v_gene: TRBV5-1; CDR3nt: TGCGCCAGCACCGAACAGGGGTTTACTGAAGCTTTCTTT; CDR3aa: CASTEQGFTEAFF
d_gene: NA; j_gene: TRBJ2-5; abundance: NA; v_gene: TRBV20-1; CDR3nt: TGCAGTGTCTTGGTCCAAGAGACCCAGTACTTC; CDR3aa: CSVLVQETQYF
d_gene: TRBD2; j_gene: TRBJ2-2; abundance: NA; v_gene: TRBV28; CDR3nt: TGTGCCAGCAGTTTATCGGCACCCGGGAGGTACACCGGGGAGCTGTTTTTT; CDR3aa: CASSLSAPGRYTGELFF
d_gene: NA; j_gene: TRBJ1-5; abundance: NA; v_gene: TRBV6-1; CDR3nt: TGTGCCAGCAGTGAAACGGTAGGGGGTCAGCCCCAGCATTTT; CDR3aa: CASSETVGGQPQHF
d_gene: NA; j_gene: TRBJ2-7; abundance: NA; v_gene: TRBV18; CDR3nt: TGTGCCAGCTCACCACCCGCCTCCTACGAGCAGTACTTC; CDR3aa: CASSPPASYEQYF
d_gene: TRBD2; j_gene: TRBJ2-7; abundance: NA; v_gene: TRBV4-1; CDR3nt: TGCGCCAGCAGCCCCTTCTGGGAGCGGGGGGATCTCTACGAGCAGTACTTC; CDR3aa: CASSPFWERGDLYEQYF
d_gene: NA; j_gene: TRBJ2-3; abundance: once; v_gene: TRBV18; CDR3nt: TGTGCCAGCTCACTACTACCTAGCACAGATACGCAGTATTTT; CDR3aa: CASSLLPSTDTQYF
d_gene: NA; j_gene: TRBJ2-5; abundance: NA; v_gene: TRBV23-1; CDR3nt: TGCGCCAGCAGTCAATCTAGGCCTAGCGCGTCTCAAGAGACCCAGTACTTC; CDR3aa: CASSQSRPSASQETQYF
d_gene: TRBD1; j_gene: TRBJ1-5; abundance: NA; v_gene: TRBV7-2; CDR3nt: TGTGCCAGCAGCCCCCGAGGACAGGCCGCGGGGCCCCAGCATTTT; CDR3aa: CASSPRGQAAGPQHF
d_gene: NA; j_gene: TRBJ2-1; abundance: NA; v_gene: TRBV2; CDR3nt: TGTGCCAGCAGTGGAGACGGGCAGGGATTCTACAATGAGCAGTTCTTC; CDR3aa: CASSGDGQGFYNEQFF
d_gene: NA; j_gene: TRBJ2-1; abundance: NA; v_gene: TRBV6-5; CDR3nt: TGTGCCAGCAGTTACTCGAGTGGGGCGGGTTACAATGAGCAGTTCTTC; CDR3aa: CASSYSSGAGYNEQFF
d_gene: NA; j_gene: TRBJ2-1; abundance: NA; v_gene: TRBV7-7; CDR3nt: TGTGCTAGCAGCTTGAACGGTGGTGAGCAGTTCTTC; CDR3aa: CASSLNGGEQFF
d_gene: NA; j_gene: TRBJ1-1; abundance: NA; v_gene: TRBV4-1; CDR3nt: TGCGCCAGCAGCCGGGTGGCCTCTTCGAACACTGAAGCTTTCTTT; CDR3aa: CASSRVASSNTEAFF
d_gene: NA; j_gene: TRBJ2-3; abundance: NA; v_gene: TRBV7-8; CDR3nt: TGTGCCAGCAGCTTAAGGTCCACCCCCGGGGATACGCAGTATTTT; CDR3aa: CASSLRSTPGDTQYF
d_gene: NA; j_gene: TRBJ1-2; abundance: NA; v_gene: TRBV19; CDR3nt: TGTGCCAGTAGTATAGGGGGCGCCTTCTATGGCTACACCTTC; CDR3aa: CASSIGGAFYGYTF